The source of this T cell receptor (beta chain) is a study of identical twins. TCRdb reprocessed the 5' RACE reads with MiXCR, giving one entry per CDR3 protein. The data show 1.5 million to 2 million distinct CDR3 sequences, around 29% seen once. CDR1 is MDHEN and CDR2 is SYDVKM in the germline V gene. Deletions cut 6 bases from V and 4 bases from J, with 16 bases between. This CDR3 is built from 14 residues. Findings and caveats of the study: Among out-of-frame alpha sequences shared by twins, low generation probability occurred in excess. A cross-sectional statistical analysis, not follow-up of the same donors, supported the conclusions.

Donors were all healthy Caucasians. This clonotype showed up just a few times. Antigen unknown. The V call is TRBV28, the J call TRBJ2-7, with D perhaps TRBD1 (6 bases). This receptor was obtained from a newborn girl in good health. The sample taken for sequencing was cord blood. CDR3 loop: CASRETGRGYEQYF. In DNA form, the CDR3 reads TGTGCCAGCAGGGAGACAGGTCGAGGGTACGAGCAGTACTTC.